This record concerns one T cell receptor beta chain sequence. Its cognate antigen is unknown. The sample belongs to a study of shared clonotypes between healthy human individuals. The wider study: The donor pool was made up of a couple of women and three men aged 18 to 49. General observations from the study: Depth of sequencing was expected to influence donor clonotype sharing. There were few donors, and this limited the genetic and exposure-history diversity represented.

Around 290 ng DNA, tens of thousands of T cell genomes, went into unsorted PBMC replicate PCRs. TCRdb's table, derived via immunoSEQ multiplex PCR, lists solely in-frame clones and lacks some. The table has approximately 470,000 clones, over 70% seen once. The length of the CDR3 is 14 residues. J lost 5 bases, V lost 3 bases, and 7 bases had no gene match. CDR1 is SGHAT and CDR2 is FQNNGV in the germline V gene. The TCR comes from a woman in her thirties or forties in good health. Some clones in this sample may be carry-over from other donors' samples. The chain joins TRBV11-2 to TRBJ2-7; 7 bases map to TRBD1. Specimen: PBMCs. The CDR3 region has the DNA TGTGCCAGCAGCTTGGACAGGAATTTGAACGAGCAGTACTTC. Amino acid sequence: CASSLDRNLNEQYF. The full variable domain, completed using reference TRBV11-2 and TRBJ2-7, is EAGVAQSPRYKIIEKRQSVAFWCNPISGHATLYWYQQILGQGPKLLIQFQNNGVVDDSQLPKDRFSAERLKGVDSTLKIQPAKLEDSAVYLCASSLDRNLNEQYFGPGTRLTVT.